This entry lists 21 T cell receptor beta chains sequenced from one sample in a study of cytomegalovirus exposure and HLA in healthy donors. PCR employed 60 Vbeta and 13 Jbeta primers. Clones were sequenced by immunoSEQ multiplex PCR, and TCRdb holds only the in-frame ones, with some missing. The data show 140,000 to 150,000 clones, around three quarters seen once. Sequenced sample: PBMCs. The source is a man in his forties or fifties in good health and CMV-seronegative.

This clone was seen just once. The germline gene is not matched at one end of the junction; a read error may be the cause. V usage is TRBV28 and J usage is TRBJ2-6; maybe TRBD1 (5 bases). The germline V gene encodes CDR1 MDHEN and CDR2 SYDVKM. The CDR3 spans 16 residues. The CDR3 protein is CASTSEVGSGANGLTF. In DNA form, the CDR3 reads TGTGCCAGCACGAGTGAAGTTGGCTCTGGGGCCAACGGCCTGACTTTC.

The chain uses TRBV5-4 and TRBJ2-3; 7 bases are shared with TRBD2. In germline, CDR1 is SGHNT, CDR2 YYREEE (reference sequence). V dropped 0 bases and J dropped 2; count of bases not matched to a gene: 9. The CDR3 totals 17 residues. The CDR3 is CASSLDLAVTNTDTQYF. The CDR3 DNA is TGTGCCAGCAGCTTGGATCTAGCGGTAACGAACACAGATACGCAGTATTTT.

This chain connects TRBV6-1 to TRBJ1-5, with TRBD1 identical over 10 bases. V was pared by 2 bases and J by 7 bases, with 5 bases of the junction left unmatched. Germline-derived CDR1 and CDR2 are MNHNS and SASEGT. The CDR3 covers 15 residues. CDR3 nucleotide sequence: TGTGCCAGCAGTGAACGGACAGGGGGAGGACAGCCCCAGCATTTT. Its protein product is CASSERTGGGQPQHF.

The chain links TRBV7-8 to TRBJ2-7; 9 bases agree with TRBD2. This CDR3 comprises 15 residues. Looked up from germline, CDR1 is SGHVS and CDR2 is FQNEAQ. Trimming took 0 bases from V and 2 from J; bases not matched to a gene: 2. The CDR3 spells CASSLAAGGPYEQYF. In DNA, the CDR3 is TGTGCCAGCAGCTTAGCTGCGGGAGGGCCCTACGAGCAGTACTTC.

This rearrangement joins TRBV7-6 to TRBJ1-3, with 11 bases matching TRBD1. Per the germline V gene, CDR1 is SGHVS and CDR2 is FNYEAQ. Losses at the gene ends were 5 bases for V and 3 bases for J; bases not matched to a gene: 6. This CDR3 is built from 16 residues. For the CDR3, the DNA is TGTGCCAGCAGCGAGTGGACAGGGGGCGGTGGAAACACCATATATTTT. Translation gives CASSEWTGGGGNTIYF. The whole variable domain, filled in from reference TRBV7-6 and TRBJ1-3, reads GAGVSQSPRYKVTKRGQDVALRCDPISGHVSLYWYRQALGQGPEFLTYFNYEAQQDKSGLPNDRFSAERPEGSISTLTIQRTEQRDSAMYRCASSEWTGGGGNTIYFGEGSWLTVV.

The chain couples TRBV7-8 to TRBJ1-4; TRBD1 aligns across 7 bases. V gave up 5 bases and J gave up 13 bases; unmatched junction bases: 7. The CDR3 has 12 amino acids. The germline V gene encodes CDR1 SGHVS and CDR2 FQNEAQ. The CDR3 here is CASSPIQGPLFF. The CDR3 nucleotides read TGTGCCAGCAGCCCCATACAGGGGCCACTGTTTTTT.

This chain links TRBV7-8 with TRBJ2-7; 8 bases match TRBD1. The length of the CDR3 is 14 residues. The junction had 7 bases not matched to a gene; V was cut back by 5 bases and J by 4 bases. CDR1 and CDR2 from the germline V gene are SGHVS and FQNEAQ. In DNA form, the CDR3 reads TGTGCCAGCAGCCTCCGGGACAGGTTTTACGAGCAGTACTTC. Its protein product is CASSLRDRFYEQYF.

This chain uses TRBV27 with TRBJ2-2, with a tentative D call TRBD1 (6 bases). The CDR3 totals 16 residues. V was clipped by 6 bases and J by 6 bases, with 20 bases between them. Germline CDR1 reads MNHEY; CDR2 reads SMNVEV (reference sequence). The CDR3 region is CASSLDSFRLAGELFF. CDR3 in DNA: TGTGCCAGCAGCCTGGACAGTTTCAGGTTGGCCGGGGAGCTGTTTTTT.

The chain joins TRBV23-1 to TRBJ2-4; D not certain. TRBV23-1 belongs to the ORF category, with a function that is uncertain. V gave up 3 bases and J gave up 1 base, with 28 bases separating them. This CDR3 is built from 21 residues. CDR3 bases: TGCGCCAGCAGTCACTCGTATTTCTGGCTAGAGGAAATTAGGGCCAAAAACATTCAGTACTTC. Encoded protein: CASSHSYFWLEEIRAKNIQYF.

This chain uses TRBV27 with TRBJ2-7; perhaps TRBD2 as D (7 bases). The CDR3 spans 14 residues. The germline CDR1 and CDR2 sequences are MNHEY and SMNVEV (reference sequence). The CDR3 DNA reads TGTGCTAGGGGGGGAGGGCCGCAAGGGTACGAGCAGTACTTC. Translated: CARGGGPQGYEQYF.

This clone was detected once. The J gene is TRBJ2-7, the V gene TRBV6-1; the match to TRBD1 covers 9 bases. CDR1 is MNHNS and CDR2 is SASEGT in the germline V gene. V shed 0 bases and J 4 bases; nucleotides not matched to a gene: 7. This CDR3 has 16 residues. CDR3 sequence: CASSEARTGGRYEQYF. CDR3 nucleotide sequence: TGTGCCAGCAGTGAAGCCCGAACAGGGGGCAGGTACGAGCAGTACTTC.

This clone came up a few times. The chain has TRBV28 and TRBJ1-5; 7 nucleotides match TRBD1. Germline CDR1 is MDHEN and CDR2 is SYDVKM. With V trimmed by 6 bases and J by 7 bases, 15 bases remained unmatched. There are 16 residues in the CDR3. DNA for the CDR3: TGTGCCAGCAGCGGAACCTTACAGGGGTCAGGCCAGCCCCAGCATTTT. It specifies CASSGTLQGSGQPQHF.

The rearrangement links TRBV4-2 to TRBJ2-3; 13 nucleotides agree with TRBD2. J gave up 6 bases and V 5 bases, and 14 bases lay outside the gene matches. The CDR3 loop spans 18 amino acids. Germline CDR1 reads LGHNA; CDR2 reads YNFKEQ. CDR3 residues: CASSTPGLAGRTGDTQYF. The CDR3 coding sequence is TGTGCCAGCAGCACCCCGGGACTAGCGGGGCGGACCGGGGATACGCAGTATTTT.

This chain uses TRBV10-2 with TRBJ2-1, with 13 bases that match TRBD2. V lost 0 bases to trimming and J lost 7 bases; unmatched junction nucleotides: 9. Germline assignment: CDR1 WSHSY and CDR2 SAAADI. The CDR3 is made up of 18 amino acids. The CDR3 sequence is CASSESTSGGAYKNEQFF. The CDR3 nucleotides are TGCGCCAGCAGTGAGTCAACTAGCGGGGGGGCATATAAAAATGAGCAGTTCTTC.

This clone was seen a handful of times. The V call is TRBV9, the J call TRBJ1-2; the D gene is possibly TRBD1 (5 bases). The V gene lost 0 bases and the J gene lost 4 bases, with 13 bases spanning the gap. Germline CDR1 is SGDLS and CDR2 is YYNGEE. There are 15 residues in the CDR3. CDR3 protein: CASSVEEGNSYGYTF. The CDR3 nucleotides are TGTGCCAGCAGCGTAGAGGAGGGGAATAGCTATGGCTACACCTTC.

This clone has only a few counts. The CDR3 DNA reads as TGCGCCAGCAGCCCCGGACACTCGAACACTGAAGCTTTCTTT. This sequence encodes CASSPGHSNTEAFF. The V call is TRBV4-1, the J call TRBJ1-1; tentatively, D is TRBD1 (5 bases). The germline gives CDR1 MGHRA, CDR2 YSYEKL. Between the trimmed V and J ends, which lost 4 bases and 1 base, there was a span of 10 bases. This CDR3 comprises 14 residues.

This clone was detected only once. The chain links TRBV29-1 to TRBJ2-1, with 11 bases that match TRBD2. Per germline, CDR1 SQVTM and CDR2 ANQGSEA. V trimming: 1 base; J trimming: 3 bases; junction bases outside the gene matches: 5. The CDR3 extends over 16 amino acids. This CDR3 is CSVEGLAGGFYNEQFF. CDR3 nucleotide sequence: TGCAGCGTTGAAGGGCTAGCGGGAGGTTTCTACAATGAGCAGTTCTTC.

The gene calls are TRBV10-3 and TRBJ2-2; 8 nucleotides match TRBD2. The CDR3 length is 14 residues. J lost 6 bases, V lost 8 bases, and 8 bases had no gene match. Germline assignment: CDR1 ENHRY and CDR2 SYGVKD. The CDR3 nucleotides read TGTGCCATCTTGACGGGAGGGCGTGCCGGGGAGCTGTTTTTT. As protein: CAILTGGRAGELFF.

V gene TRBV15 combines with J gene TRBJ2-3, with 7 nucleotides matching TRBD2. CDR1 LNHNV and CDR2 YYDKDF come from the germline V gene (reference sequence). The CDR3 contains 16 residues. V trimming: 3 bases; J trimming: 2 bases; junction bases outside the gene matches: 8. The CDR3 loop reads CATSRKGLDDTDTQYF. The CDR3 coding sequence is TGTGCCACCAGCAGGAAAGGACTAGACGACACAGATACGCAGTATTTT.

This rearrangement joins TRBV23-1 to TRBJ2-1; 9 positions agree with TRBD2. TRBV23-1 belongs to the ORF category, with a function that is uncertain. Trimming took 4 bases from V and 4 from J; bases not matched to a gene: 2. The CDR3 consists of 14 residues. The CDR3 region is CASSPSGVYNEQFF. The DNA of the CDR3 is TGCGCCAGCAGTCCTAGCGGGGTTTACAATGAGCAGTTCTTC.

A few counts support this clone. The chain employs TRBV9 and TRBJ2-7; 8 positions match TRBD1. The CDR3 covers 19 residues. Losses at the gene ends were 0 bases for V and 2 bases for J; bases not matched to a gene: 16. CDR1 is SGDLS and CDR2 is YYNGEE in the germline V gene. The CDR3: CASSVGKGATGDRTYEQYF. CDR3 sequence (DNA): TGTGCCAGCAGCGTAGGAAAGGGCGCGACAGGGGACCGAACCTACGAGCAGTACTTC.